In its sample, the clone carrying this T cell receptor (beta chain) was seen many times. The antigen remains unidentified. The V gene's germline CDR1 is MNHEY and CDR2 SVGAGI. The ends were cut back, 2 bases at V and 6 bases at J, with 14 bases in the middle. CDR3 length: 14 amino acids. Using RNA transcripts, the TCR beta CDR3 regions were amplified. HTBI-primed RT-PCR formed the first round, and a multiplex PCR formed the second. TCRdb reprocessed the multiplex PCR reads via MiXCR and lists one record per CDR3 protein. The sample contains over 450,000 distinct CDR3 sequences, approximately 15% of which appear only once. These data come from a study of Graves' ophthalmopathy and Graves' hyperthyroidism. All donors with ophthalmopathy were recorded as having moderate-to-severe activity, CAS ≥3, NOSPECS ≥4 and a duration under 3 months. Findings and limits, study-wide: Prediction of ophthalmopathy progression reached approximately 64% sensitivity and around 72% specificity.

Source material: blood. The sequence was collected from a woman in her 30s with Graves' ophthalmopathy. This chain uses TRBV6-5 with TRBJ2-7; D may be TRBD2 (6 bases). The CDR3 sequence: CASSYPETGGEQYF. The CDR3 nucleotides are TGTGCCAGCAGTTACCCCGAAACCGGGGGCGAGCAGTACTTC.